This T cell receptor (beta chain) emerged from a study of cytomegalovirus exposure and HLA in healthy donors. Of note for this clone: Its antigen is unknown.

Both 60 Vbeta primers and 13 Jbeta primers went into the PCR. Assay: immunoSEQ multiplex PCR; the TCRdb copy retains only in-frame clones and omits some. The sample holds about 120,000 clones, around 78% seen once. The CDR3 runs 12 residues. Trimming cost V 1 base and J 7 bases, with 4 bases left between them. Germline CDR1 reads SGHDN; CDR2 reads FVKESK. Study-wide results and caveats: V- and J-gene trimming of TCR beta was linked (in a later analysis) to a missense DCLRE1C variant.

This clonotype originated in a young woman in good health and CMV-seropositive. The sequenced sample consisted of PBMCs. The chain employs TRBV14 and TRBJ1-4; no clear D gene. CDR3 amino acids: CASSQVREKLFF. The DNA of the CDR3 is TGTGCCAGCAGCCAAGTTCGTGAAAAACTGTTTTTT.